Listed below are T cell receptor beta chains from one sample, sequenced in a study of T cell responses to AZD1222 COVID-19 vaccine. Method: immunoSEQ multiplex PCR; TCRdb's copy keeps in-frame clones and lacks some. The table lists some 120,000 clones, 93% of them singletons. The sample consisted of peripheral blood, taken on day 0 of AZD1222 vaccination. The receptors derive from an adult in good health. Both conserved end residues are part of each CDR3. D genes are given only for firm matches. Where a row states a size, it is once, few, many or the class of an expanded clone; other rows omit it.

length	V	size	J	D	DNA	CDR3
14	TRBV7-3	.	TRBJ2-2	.	TGTGCCAGCAGCTTAAGGAGGAACACCGGGGAGCTGTTTTTT	CASSLRRNTGELFF
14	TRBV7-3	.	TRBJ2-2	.	TGTGCCAGCAGCCTGACAAGCCTCACCGGGGAGCTGTTTTTT	CASSLTSLTGELFF
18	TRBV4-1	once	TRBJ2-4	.	TGCGCCAGCAGCCCCTCAGTAATCGCTAAGCCGGCCTTTAACATTCAGTACTTC	CASSPSVIAKPAFNIQYF
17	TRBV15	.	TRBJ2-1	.	TGTGCCACCAGCAGAGAGGGGGCGGGAGTTTTTATGAATGAGCAGTTCTTC	CATSREGAGVFMNEQFF
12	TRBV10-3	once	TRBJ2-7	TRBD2	TGTGCCATCACTACTAGCGGGAGGGAGCAGTACTTC	CAITTSGREQYF
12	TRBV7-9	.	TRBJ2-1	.	TGTGCCAGCAGCCGCTTTGAGTATGAGCAGTTCTTC	CASSRFEYEQFF
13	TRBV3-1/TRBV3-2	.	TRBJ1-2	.	TGTGCCAGCAGCGCAGACCCAAAAGGCGGCTACACCTTC	CASSADPKGGYTF
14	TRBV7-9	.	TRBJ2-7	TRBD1	TGTGCCAGCAGCTTAGGGGTCGGACAGGGGTTCGCGTACTTC	CASSLGVGQGFAYF
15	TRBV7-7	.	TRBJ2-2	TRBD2	TGTGCTAGCAGCTTGGGACTAGGGAACACCGGGGAGCTGTTTTTT	CASSLGLGNTGELFF
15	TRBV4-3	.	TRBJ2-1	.	TGCGCCAGCAGCCAAGGTTTCGGCGAACCAATGACGCAGTTCTTC	CASSQGFGEPMTQFF
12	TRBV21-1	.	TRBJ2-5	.	TGTGCCAGCAGGATACAGGAAGAGACCCAGTACTTC	CASRIQEETQYF
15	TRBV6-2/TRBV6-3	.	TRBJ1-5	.	TGTGCCAGCAGTTTCCGTAGTAGGGGGAATCAGCCCCAGCATTTT	CASSFRSRGNQPQHF
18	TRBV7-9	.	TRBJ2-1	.	TGTGCCAGCAGCTCACCCACCGCAGGGCCTATGACCTACAATGAGCAGTTCTTC	CASSSPTAGPMTYNEQFF
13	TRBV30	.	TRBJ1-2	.	TGTGCCTGGAGTGCAGGGGAGGGATATGGCTACACCTTC	CAWSAGEGYGYTF
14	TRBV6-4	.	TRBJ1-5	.	TGTGCCAGCAGTACGGAAGTTAGCAATCAGCCCCAGCATTTT	CASSTEVSNQPQHF
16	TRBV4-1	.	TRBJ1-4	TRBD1	TGCGCCAGCAGCCAAGCAGGGGGCAAGGCTAATGAAAAACTGTTTTTT	CASSQAGGKANEKLFF
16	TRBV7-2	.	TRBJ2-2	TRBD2	TGTGCCAGCAGCTCCTCCCCCAGCGGGAGTTCTGGGGAGCTGTTTTTT	CASSSSPSGSSGELFF
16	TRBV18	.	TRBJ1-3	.	TGTGCCAGCTCACCAACCGGAGGAGGGGCTGGAAACACCATATATTTT	CASSPTGGGAGNTIYF
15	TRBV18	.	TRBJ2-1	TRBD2	TGTGCCAGCTCACCGGGACTAGGGGAATACAATGAGCAGTTCTTC	CASSPGLGEYNEQFF
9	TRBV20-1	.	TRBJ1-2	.	TGCAGTGCCAACTATGGCTACACCTTC	CSANYGYTF
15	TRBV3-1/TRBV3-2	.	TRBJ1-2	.	TGTGCCAGCAGCCAACCGGGACGGAGTAACTATGGCTACACCTTC	CASSQPGRSNYGYTF
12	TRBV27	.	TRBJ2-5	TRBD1	TGTGCCAGTCGACAGGGCTTAGAGACCCAGTACTTC	CASRQGLETQYF
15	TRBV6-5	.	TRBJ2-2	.	TGTGCCAGCAGTTACTGGCGGCCGAACACCGGGGAGCTGTTTTTT	CASSYWRPNTGELFF
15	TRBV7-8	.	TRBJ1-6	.	TGTGCCAGCAGCCTTGATGGGGGGTATAATTCACCCCTCCACTTT	CASSLDGGYNSPLHF
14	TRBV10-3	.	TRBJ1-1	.	TGTGCCATCAGTGACAGGCGAGGGAACACTGAAGCTTTCTTT	CAISDRRGNTEAFF
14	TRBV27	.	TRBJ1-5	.	TGTGCCAGCAGTTTTAGGGATAGCAATCAGCCCCAGCATTTT	CASSFRDSNQPQHF
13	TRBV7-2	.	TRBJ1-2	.	TGTGCCAGCAGCTTCTCGGGGGAAGCGGGCTACACCTTC	CASSFSGEAGYTF
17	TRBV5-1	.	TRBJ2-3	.	TGCGCCAGCAGCCGAGCGACAGGTCCGGGGGGCACAGATACGCAGTATTTT	CASSRATGPGGTDTQYF
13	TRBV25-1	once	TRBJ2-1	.	TGTGCCAGCAGTGAATATAATGGTGTTGAGCAGTTCTTC	CASSEYNGVEQFF
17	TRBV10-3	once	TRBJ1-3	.	TGTGCCATCAGTGCCTTGTCAGGTGGGCTTTCTGGAAACACCATATATTTT	CAISALSGGLSGNTIYF
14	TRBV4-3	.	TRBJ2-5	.	TGCGCCAGCAGCCAAGATCGCCTGGGGGAGACCCAGTACTTC	CASSQDRLGETQYF
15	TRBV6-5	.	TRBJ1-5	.	TGTGCCAGCAGTTACTCATTAGAGGGGGGTCAGCCCCAGCATTTT	CASSYSLEGGQPQHF
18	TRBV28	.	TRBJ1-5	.	TGTGCCAGCAGTTCGGGCCCATCTTCCCAGTATAGCAATCAGCCCCAGCATTTT	CASSSGPSSQYSNQPQHF
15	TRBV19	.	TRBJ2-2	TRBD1	TGTGCCAGTAGTAACCGACAGGGTGTGGCCGGGGAGCTGTTTTTT	CASSNRQGVAGELFF
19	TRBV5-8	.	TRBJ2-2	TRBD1	TGTGCCAGCAGCTTGGGGGGAGCCGGGACAGTCAGTGATACCGGGGAGCTGTTTTTT	CASSLGGAGTVSDTGELFF
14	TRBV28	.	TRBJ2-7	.	TGTGCCAGCACTCTTCGTGGCAGAGTCTACGAGCAGTACTTC	CASTLRGRVYEQYF
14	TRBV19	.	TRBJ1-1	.	TGTGCCAGTAGTATGTTTGGGGGCAACACTGAAGCTTTCTTT	CASSMFGGNTEAFF
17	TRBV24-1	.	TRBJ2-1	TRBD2	TGTGCCACCAGTGAAACTTCTAGCGGGAGCTCCTACAATGAGCAGTTCTTC	CATSETSSGSSYNEQFF
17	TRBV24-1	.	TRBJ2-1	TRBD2	TGTGCCACCAGTGATGCACTAGCGGGAGGCTGGGACAATGAGCAGTTCTTC	CATSDALAGGWDNEQFF
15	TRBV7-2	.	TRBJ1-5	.	TGTGCCAGCAGCTTAGATCCGGGCTTTCTTCAGCCCCAGCATTTT	CASSLDPGFLQPQHF
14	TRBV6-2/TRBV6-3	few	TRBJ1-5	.	TGTGCCAGCAGTTCTTTAACAGGGTCAGGGTCCCAGCATTTT	CASSSLTGSGSQHF
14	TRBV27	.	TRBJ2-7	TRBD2	TGTGCCAGCAGTTTGGCTAGCGGATCCTACGAGCAGTACTTC	CASSLASGSYEQYF
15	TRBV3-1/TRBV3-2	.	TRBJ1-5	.	TGTGCCAGCAGCCAAAAGCTGGGGAACTTTCAGCCCCAGCATTTT	CASSQKLGNFQPQHF
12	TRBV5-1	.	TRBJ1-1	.	TGCGCCAGCAGCTTGGAAAGCTCTGAAGCTTTCTTT	CASSLESSEAFF
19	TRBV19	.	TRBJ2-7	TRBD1	TGTGCCAGTAGTACCGCGGGACAGGGGGCGCTTCGACCGATTTCCGAGCAGTACTTC	CASSTAGQGALRPISEQYF
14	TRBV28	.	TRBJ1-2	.	TGTGCCAGCAGTACGCCCGACGGGAACTATGGCTACACCTTC	CASSTPDGNYGYTF
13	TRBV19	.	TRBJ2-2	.	TGTGCCAGTAGCCTAGGGGTCACCGGGGAGCTGTTTTTT	CASSLGVTGELFF
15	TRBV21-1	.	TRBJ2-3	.	TGTGCCAGCAGCAAGGACAGGGGGCCGGGAGATACGCAGTATTTT	CASSKDRGPGDTQYF
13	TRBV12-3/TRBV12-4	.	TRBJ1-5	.	TGTGCCAGCAGTTTAGGAAGCAATCAGCCCCAGCATTTT	CASSLGSNQPQHF
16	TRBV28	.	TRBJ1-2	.	TGTTCTCAAGCACCAAGGGGGGATCTGAGGTGGAATGGCTACACCTTC	CSQAPRGDLRWNGYTF
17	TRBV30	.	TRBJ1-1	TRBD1	TGTGCCTGGAGAAGGACAGGGGAAAGGGGACTGAACACTGAAGCTTTCTTT	CAWRRTGERGLNTEAFF
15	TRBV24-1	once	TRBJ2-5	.	TGTGCCACCAGTGATCAGAAGGGGGGGAAAGAGACCCAGTACTTC	CATSDQKGGKETQYF
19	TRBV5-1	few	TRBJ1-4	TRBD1	TGCGCCAGCAGGCGCGGCGGGGGACAGGGGCTAACAACTAATGAAAAACTGTTTTTT	CASRRGGGQGLTTNEKLFF
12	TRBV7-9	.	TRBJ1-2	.	TGTGCCAGCAGCCCCTCGGTGTATGGCTACACCTTC	CASSPSVYGYTF
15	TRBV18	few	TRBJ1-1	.	TGTGCCAGCTCACCACGCGAGGGTGTCGGCACTGAAGCTTTCTTT	CASSPREGVGTEAFF
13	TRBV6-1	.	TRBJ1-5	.	TGTGCCAGCAGTGAACTGGGAGGTCAGCCCCAGCATTTT	CASSELGGQPQHF
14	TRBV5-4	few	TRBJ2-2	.	TGTGCCAGCAACGAAGGGGGTCGGGCCGGGGAGCTGTTTTTT	CASNEGGRAGELFF
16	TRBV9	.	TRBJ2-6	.	TGTGCCAGCAGCCCCAGGGAGGACTCTGGGGCCAACGTCCTGACTTTC	CASSPREDSGANVLTF